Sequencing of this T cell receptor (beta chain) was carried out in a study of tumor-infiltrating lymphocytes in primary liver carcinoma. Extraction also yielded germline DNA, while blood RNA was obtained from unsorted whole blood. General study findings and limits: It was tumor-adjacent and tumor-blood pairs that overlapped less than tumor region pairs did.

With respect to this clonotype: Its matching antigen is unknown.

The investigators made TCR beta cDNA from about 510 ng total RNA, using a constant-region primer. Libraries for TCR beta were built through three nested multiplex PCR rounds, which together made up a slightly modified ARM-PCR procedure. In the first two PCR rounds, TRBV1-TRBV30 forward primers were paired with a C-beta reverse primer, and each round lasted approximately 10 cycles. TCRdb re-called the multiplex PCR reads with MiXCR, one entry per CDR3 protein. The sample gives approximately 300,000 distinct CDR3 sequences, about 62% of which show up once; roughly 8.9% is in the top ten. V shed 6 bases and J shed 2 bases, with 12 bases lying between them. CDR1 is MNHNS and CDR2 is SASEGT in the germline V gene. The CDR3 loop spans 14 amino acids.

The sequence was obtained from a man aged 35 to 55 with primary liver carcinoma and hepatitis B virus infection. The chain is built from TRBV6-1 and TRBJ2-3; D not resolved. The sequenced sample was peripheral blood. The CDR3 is CASRKWLLTDTQYF. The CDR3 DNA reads TGTGCCAGCAGAAAGTGGCTACTCACAGATACGCAGTATTTT.